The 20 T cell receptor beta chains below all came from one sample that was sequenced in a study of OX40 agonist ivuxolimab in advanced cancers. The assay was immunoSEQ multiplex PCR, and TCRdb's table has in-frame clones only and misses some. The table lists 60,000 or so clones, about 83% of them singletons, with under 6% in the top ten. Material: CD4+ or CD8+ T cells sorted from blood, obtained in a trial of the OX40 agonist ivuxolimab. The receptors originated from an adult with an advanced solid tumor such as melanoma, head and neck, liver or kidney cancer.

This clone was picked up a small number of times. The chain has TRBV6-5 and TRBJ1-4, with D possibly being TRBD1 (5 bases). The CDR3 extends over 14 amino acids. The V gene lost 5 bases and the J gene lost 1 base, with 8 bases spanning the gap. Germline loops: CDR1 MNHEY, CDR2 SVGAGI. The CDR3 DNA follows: TGTGCCAGCAGTAGGGGAGTAACTAATGAAAAACTGTTTTTT. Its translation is CASSRGVTNEKLFF.

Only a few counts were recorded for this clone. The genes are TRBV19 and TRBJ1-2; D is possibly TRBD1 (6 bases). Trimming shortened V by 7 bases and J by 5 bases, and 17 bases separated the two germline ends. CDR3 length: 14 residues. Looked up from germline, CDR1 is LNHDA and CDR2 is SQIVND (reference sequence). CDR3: CASISGASDYGYTF. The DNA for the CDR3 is TGTGCCAGTATTTCAGGGGCCTCGGATTATGGCTACACCTTC.

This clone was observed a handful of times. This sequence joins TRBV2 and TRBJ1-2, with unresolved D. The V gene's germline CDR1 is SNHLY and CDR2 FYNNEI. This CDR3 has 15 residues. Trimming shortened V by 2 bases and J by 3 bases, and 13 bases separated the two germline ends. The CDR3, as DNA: TGTGCCAGCAGTGAAACATTGACATATGACTATGGCTACACCTTC. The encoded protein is CASSETLTYDYGYTF.

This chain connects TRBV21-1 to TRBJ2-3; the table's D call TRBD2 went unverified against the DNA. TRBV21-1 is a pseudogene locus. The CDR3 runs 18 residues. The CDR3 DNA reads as TGTGCCAGCAGCAAAGTGCCCGCTGGGGGGAGGAGGTCAGATACGCAGTATTTT. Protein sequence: CASSKVPAGGRRSDTQYF.

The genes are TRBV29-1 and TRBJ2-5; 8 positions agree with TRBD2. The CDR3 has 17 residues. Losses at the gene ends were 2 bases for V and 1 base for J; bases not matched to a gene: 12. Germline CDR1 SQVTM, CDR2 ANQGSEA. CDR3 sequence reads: CSVELGRGGWFQETQYF. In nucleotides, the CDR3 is TGCAGCGTTGAACTTGGCCGGGGGGGCTGGTTCCAAGAGACCCAGTACTTC.

The CDR3 sequence: CASSPPGDRYGYTF. CDR3 DNA sequence: TGTGCCAGCAGTCCCCCCGGGGACCGCTATGGCTACACCTTC. This chain connects TRBV28 to TRBJ1-2; possible D gene TRBD1, 5 bases. The germline CDR1 and CDR2 sequences are MDHEN and SYDVKM. V dropped 5 bases and J dropped 4 bases, with 14 bases sitting between them. The CDR3 covers 14 residues.

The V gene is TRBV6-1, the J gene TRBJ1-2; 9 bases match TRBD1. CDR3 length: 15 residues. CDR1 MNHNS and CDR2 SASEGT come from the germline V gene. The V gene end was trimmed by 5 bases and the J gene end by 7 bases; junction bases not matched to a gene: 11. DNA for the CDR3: TGTGCCAGCAGTTCTGCTGCAGGGACAGGGATTGGCTACACCTTC. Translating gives CASSSAAGTGIGYTF.

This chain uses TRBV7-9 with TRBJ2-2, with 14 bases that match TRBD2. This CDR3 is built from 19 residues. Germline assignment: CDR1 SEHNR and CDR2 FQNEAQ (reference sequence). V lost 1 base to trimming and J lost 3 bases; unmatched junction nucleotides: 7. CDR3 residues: CASSLETSGRARDTGELFF. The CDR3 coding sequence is TGTGCCAGCAGCTTAGAGACTAGCGGGAGGGCCCGGGACACCGGGGAGCTGTTTTTT. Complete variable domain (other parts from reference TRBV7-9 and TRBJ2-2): DTGVSQNPRHKITKRGQNVTFRCDPISEHNRLYWYRQTLGQGPEFLTYFQNEAQLEKSRLLSDRFSAERPKGSFSTLEIQRTEQGDSAMYLCASSLETSGRARDTGELFFGEGSRLTVL.

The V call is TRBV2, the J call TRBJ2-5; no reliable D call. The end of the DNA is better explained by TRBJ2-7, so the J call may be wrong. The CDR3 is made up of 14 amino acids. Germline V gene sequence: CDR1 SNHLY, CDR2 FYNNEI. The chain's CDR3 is CASSDAGQDYEQYF. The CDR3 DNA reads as TGTGCCAGCAGTGACGCTGGTCAGGACTACGAGCAGTACTTC.

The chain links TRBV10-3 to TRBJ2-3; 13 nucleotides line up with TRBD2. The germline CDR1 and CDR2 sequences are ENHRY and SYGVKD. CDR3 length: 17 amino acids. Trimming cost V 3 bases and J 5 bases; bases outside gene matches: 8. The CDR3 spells CAISDRGLAGVGDTQYF. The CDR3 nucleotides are TGTGCCATCAGTGATAGAGGACTAGCGGGAGTAGGAGATACGCAGTATTTT.

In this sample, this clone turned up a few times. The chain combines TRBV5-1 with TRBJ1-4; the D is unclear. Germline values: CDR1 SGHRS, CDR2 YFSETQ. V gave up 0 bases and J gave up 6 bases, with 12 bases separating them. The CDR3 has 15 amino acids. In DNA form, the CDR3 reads TGCGCCAGCAGCTTGGAGGGTAGGGATTATGAAAAACTGTTTTTT. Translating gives CASSLEGRDYEKLFF.

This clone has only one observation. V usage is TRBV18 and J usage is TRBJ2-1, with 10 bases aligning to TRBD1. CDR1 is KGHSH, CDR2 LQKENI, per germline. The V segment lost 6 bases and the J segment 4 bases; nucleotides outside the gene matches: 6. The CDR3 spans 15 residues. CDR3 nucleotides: TGTGCCAGCTCCGGATGGGACAGGGGTTACAATGAGCAGTTCTTC. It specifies CASSGWDRGYNEQFF.

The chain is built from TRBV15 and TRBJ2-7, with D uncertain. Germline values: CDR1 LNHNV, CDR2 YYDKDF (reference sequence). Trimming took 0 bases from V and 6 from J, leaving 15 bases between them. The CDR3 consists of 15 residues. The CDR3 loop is CATSRDRGNPGEQYF. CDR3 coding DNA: TGTGCCACCAGCAGAGATCGCGGAAACCCAGGCGAGCAGTACTTC. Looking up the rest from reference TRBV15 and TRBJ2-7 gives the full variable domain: DAMVIQNPRYQVTQFGKPVTLSCSQTLNHNVMYWYQQKSSQAPKLLFHYYDKDFNNEADTPDNFQSRRPNTSFCFLDIRSPGLGDTAMYLCATSRDRGNPGEQYFGPGTRLTVT.

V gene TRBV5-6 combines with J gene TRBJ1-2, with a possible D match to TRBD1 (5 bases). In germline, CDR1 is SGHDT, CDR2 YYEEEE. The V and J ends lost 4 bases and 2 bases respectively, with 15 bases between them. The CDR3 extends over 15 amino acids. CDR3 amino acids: CASSNYARGNYGYTF. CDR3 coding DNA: TGTGCCAGCAGCAACTATGCAAGGGGAAACTATGGCTACACCTTC. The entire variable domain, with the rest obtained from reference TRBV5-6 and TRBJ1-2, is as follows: DAGVTQSPTHLIKTRGQQVTLRCSPKSGHDTVSWYQQALGQGPQFIFQYYEEEERQRGNFPDRFSGHQFPNYSSELNVNALLLGDSALYLCASSNYARGNYGYTFGSGTRLTVV.

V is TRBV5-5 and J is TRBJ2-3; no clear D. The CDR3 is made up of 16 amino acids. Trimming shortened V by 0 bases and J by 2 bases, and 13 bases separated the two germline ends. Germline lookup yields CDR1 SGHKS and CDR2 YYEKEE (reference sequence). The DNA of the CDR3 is TGTGCCAGCAGCTTGGGGTTAATCCGATCCACAGATACGCAGTATTTT. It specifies CASSLGLIRSTDTQYF.

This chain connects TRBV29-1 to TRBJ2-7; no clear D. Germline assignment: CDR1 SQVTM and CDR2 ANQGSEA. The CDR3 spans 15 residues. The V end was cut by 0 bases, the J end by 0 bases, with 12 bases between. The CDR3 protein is CSVEETRIDSYEQYF. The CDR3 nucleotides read TGCAGCGTTGAAGAGACGCGGATCGACTCCTACGAGCAGTACTTC.

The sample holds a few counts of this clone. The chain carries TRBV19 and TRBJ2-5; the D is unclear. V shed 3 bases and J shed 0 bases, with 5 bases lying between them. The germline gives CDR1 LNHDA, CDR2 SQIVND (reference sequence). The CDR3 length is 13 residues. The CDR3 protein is CASSIAYQETQYF. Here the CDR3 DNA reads TGTGCCAGTAGTATTGCGTACCAAGAGACCCAGTACTTC.

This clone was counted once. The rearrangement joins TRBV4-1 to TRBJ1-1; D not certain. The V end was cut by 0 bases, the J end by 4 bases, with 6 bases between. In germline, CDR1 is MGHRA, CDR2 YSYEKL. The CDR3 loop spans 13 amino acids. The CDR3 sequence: CASSQDMFTEAFF. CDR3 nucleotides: TGCGCCAGCAGCCAAGACATGTTCACTGAAGCTTTCTTT.

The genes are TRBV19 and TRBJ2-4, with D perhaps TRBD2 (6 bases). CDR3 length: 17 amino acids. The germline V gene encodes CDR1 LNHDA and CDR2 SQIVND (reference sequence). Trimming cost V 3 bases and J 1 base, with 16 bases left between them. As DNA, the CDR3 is TGTGCCAGTAGTATCGATGATAGCGGTAGGGCCAAAAACATTCAGTACTTC. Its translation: CASSIDDSGRAKNIQYF. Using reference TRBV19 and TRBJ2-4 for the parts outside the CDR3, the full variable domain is DGGITQSPKYLFRKEGQNVTLSCEQNLNHDAMYWYRQDPGQGLRLIYYSQIVNDFQKGDIAEGYSVSREKKESFPLTVTSAQKNPTAFYLCASSIDDSGRAKNIQYFGAGTRLSVL.

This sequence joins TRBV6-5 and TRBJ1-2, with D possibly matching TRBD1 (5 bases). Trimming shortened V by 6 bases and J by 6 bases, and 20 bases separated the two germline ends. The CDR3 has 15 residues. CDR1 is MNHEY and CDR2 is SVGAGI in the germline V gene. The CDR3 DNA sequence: TGTGCCAGCAGATCCCTGGGGGGGTCGGATAATGGCTACACCTTC. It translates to CASRSLGGSDNGYTF.